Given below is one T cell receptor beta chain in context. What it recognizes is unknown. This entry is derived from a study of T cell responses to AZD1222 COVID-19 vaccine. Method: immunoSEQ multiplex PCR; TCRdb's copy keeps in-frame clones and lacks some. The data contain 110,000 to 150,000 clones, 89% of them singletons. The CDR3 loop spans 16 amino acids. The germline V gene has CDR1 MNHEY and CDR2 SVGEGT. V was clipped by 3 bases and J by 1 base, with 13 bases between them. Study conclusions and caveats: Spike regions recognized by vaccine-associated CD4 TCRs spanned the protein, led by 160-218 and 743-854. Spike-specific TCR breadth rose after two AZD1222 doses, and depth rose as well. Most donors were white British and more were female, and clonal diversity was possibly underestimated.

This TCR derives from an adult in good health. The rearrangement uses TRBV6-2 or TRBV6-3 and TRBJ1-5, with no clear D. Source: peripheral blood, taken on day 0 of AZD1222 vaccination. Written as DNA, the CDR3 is TGTGCCAGCAGTTATCGAGGAAAATTGAGCAATCAGCCCCAGCATTTT. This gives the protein CASSYRGKLSNQPQHF.